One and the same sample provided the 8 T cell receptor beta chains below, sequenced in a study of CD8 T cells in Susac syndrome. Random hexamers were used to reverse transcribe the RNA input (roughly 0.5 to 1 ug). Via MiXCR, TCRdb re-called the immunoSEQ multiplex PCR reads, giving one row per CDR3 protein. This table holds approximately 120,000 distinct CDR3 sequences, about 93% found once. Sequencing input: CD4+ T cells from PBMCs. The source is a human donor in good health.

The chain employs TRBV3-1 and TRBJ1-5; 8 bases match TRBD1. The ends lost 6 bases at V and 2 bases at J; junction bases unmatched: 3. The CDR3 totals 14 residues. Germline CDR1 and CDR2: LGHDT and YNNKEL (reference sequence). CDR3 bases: TGTGCCAGCAGTCAGGGGGCGCGCAATCAGCCCCAGCATTTT. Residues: CASSQGARNQPQHF.

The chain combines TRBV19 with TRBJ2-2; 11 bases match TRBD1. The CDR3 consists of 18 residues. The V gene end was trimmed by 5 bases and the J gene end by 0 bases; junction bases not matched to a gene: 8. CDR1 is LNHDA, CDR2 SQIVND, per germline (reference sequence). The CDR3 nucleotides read TGTGCCAGTAGTTTCCGGGACAGGGGGACCGCGAACACCGGGGAGCTGTTTTTT. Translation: CASSFRDRGTANTGELFF.

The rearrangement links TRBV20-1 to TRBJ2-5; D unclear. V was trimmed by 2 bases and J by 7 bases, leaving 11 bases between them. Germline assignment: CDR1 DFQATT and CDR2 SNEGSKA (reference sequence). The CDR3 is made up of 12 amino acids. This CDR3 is CSARPTKGTQYF. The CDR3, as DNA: TGCAGTGCTAGACCGACAAAGGGGACCCAGTACTTC.

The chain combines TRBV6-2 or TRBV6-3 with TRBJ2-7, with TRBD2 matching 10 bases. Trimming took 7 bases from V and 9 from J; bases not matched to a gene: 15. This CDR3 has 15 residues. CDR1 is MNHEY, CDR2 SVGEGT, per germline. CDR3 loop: CASTYSGRSILGQYF. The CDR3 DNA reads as TGTGCCAGCACCTATAGCGGGAGGAGTATCTTGGGGCAGTACTTC.

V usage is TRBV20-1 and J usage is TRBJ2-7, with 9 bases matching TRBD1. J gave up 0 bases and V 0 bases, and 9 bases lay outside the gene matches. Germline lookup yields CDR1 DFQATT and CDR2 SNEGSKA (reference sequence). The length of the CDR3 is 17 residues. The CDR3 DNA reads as TGCAGTGCTAGAGAATTCCCCCGGGACAGGGTCTCCTACGAGCAGTACTTC. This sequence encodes CSAREFPRDRVSYEQYF.

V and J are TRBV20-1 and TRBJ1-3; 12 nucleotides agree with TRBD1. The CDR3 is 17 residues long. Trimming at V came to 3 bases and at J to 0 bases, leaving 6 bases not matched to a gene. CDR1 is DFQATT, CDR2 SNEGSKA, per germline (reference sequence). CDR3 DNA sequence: TGCAGTGCTAGCGGGACAGGGGGCGCCGTCTCTGGAAACACCATATATTTT. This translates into CSASGTGGAVSGNTIYF.

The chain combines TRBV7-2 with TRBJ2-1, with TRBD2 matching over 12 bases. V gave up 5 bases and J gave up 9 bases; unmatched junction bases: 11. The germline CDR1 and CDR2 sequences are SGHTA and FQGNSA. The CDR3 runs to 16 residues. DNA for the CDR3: TGTGCCAGCAGCCCTACTACTAGCGGGGGGCATGTTGAGCAGTTCTTC. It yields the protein CASSPTTSGGHVEQFF.

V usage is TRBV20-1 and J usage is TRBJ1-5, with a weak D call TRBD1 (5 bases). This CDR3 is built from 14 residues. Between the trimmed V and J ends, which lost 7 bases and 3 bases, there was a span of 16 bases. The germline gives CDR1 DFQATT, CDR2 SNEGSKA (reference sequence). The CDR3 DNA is TGCAGTGTGAGGGGTAGCGGGGCCAATCAGCCCCAGCATTTT. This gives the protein CSVRGSGANQPQHF.